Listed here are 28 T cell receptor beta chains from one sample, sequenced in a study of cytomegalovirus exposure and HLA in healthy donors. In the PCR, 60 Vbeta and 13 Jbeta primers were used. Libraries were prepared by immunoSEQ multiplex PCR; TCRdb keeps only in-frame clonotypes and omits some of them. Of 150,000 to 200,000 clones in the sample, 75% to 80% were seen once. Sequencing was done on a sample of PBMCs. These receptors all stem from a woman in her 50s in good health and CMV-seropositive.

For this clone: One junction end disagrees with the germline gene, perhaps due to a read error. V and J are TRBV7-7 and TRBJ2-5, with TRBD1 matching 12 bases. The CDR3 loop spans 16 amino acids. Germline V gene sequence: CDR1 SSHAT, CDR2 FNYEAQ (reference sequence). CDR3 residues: CASSLGTGGRGETQYF. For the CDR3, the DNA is TGTGCTAGCAGCTTAGGGACAGGGGGCCGCGGAGAGACCCAGTACTTC.

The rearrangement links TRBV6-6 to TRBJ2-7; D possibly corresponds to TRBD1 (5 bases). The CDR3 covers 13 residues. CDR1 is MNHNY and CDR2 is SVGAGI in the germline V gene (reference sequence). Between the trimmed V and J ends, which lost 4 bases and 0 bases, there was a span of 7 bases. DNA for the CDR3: TGTGCCAGCAGTTTGACAGCCTCCTACGAGCAGTACTTC. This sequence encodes CASSLTASYEQYF.

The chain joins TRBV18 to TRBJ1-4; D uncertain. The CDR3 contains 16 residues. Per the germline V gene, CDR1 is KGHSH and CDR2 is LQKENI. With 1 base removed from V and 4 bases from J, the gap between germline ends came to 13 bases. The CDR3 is CASSPRFLAINEKLFF. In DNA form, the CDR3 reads TGTGCCAGCTCACCACGGTTTCTGGCCATTAATGAAAAACTGTTTTTT.

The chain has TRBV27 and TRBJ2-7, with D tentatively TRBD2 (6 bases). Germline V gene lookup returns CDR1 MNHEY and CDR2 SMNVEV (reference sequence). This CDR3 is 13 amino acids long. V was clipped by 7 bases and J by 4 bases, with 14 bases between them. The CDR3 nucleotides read TGTGCCAGCATCGGGGGTGGTTGGTACGAGCAGTACTTC. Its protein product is CASIGGGWYEQYF.

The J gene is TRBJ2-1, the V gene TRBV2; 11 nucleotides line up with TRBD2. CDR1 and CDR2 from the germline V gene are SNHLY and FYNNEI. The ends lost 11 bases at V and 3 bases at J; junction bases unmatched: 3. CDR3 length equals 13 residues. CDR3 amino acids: CAGGLAVYNEQFF. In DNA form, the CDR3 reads TGTGCCGGGGGACTAGCGGTCTACAATGAGCAGTTCTTC.

CDR3 sequence (DNA): TGTGCCAGCACCCTAACGGACAGCACCACCTACGAGCAGTACTTC. Translated, it gives CASTLTDSTTYEQYF. This rearrangement joins TRBV6-6 to TRBJ2-7, with D possibly being TRBD1 (6 bases). Trimming cost V 7 bases and J 2 bases, with 18 bases left between them. This CDR3 contains 15 residues. Germline lookup yields CDR1 MNHNY and CDR2 SVGAGI (reference sequence).

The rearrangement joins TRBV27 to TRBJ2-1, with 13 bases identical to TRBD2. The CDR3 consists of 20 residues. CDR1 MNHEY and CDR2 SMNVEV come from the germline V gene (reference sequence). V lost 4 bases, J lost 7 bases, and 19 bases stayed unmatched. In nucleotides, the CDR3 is TGTGCCAGCAGTTCGTGGCAGCGGATGACTAGCGGGAGGTCCCCTAATGAGCAGTTCTTC. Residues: CASSSWQRMTSGRSPNEQFF.

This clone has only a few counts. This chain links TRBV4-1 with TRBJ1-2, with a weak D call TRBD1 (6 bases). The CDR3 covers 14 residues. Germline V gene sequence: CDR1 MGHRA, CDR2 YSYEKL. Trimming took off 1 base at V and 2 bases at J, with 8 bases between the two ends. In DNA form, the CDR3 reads TGCGCCAGCAGCCAAGGGACAGAGAACTATGGCTACACCTTC. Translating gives CASSQGTENYGYTF.

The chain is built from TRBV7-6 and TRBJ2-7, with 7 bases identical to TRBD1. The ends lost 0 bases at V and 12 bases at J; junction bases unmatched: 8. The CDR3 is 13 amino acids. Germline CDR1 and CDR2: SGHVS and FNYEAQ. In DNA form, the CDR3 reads TGTGCCAGCAGCTTAGCACAGGGGCAGTGGGCGTACTTC. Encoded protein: CASSLAQGQWAYF.

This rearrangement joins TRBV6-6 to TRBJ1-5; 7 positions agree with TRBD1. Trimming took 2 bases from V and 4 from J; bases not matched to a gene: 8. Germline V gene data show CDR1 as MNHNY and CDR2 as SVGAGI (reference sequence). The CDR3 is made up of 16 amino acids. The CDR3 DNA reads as TGTGCCAGCAGTTACCCCTCGGGACAGCAGAATCAGCCCCAGCATTTT. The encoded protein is CASSYPSGQQNQPQHF.

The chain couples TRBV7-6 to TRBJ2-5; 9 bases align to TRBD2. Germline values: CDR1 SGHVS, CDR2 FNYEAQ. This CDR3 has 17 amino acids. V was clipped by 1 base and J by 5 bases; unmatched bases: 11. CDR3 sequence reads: CASSLGRGGRAGETQYF. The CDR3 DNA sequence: TGTGCCAGCAGCTTAGGACGCGGCGGGAGGGCCGGGGAGACCCAGTACTTC.

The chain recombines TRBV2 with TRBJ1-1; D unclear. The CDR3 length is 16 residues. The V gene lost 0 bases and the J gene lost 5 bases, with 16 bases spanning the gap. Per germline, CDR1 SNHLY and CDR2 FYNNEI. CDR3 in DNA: TGTGCCAGCAGTGAAGCGGGCTTGAGGGCTGGGACTGAAGCTTTCTTT. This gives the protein CASSEAGLRAGTEAFF. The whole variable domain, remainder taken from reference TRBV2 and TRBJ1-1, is EPEVTQTPSHQVTQMGQEVILRCVPISNHLYFYWYRQILGQKVEFLVSFYNNEISEKSEIFDDQFSVERPDGSNFTLKIRSTKLEDSAMYFCASSEAGLRAGTEAFFGQGTRLTVV.

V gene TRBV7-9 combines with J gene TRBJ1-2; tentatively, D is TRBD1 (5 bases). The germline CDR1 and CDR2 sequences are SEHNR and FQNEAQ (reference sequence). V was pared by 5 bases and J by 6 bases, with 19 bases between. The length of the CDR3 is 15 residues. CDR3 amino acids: CASSLTGGGDHGYTF. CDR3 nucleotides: TGTGCCAGCAGCCTGACCGGGGGGGGAGATCATGGCTACACCTTC.

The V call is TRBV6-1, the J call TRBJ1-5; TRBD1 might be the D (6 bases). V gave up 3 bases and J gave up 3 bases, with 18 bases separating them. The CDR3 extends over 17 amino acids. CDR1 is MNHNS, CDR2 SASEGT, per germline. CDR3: CASSERLGGGNNQPQHF. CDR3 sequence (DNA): TGTGCCAGCAGTGAGCGTCTAGGGGGGGGAAACAATCAGCCCCAGCATTTT.

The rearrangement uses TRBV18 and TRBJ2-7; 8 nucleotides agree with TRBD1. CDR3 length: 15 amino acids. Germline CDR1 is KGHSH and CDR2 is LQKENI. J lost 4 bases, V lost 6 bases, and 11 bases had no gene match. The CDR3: CASSPWQGAGYEQYF. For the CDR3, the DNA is TGTGCCAGCTCGCCCTGGCAGGGGGCGGGGTACGAGCAGTACTTC.

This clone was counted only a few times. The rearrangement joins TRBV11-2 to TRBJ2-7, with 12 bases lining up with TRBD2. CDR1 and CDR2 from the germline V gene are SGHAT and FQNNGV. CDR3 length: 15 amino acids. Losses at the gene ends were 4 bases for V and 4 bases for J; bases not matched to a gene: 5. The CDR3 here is CASSSGLAGWYEQYF. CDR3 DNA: TGTGCCAGCAGCTCCGGACTAGCGGGATGGTACGAGCAGTACTTC.

DNA for the CDR3: TGTGCCAGTGCGGGGGACAGGGGAAATCAGCCCCAGCATTTT. Its protein product is CASAGDRGNQPQHF. The rearrangement links TRBV19 to TRBJ1-5, with 10 bases fitting TRBD1. The V and J ends lost 8 bases and 4 bases, in that order; junction bases with no gene match: 5. The CDR3 spans 14 residues. Germline lookup yields CDR1 LNHDA and CDR2 SQIVND (reference sequence).

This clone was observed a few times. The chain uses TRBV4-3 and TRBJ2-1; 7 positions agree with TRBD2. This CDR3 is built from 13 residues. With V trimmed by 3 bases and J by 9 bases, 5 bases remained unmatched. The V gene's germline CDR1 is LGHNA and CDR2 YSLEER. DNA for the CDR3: TGCGCCAGCAGCCAGGGATCTAGCGGTGAGCAGTTCTTC. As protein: CASSQGSSGEQFF.

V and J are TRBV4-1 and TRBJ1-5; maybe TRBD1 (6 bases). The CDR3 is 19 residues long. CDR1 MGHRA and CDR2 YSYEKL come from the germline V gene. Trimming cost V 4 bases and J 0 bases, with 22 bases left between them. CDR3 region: CASSLRAAQGAYSNQPQHF. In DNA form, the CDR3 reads TGCGCCAGCAGCCTTAGAGCGGCACAGGGTGCCTATAGCAATCAGCCCCAGCATTTT.

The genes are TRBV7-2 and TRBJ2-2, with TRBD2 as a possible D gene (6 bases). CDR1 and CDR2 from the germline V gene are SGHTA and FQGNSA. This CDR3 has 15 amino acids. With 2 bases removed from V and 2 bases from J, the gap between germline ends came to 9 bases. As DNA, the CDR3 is TGTGCCAGCAGCTTACTTAGCGGAAACACCGGGGAGCTGTTTTTT. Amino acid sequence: CASSLLSGNTGELFF.

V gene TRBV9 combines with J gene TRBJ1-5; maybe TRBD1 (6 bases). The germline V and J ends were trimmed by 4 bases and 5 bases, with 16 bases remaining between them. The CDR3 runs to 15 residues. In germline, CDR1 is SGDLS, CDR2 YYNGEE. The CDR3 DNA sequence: TGTGCCAGCAGCCCCCGGGGGGCCCCTTATCAGCCCCAGCATTTT. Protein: CASSPRGAPYQPQHF.

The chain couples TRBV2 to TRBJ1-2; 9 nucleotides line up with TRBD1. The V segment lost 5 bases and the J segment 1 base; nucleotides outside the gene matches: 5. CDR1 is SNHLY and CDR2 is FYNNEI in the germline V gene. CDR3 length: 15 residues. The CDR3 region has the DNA TGTGCCAGCAGTTCGCGGACAGGGGTTAACTATGGCTACACCTTC. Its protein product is CASSSRTGVNYGYTF.

In nucleotides, the CDR3 is TGTGCCAGTAGTATTAGCGATAACTATGGCTACACCTTC. Protein product: CASSISDNYGYTF. V usage is TRBV19 and J usage is TRBJ1-2, with D unclear. Trimming cost V 3 bases and J 1 base, with 6 bases left between them. This CDR3 contains 13 residues. Germline assignment: CDR1 LNHDA and CDR2 SQIVND (reference sequence).

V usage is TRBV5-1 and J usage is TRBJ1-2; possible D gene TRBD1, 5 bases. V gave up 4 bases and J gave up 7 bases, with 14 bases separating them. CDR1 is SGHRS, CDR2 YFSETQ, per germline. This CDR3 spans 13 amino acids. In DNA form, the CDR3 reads TGCGCCAGCAGCCAGGGTGCTTTTGGTGGCTACACCTTC. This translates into CASSQGAFGGYTF.

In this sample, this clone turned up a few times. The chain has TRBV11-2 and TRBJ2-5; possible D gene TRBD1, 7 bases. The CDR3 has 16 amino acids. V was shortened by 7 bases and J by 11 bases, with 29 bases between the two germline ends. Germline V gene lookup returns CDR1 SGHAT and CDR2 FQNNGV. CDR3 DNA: TGTGCCAGCACCCCTATCAGGGGGGCCCGGGTTAGGGAGCAGTACTTC. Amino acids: CASTPIRGARVREQYF.

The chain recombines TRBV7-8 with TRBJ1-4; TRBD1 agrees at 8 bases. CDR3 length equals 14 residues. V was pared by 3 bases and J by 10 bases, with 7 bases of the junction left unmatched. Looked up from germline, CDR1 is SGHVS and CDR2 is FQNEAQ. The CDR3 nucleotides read TGTGCCAGCAGCTTGGACAGGGTCGGGGCAAAACTGTTTTTT. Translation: CASSLDRVGAKLFF.

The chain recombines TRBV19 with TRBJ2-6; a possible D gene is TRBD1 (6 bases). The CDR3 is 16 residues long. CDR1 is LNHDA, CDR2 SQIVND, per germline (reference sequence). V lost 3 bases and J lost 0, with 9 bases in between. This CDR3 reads CASSILQGSGANVLTF. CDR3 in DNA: TGTGCCAGTAGTATCCTACAGGGCTCTGGGGCCAACGTCCTGACTTTC.

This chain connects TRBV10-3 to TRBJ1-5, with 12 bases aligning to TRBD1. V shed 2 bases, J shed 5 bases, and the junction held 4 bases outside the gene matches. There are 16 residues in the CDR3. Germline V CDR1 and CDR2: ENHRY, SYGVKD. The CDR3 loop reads CAISEAGTGGYQPQHF. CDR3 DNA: TGTGCCATCAGTGAGGCCGGGACAGGGGGCTATCAGCCCCAGCATTTT.